This entry lists 19 T cell receptor beta chains sequenced from one sample in a study of T cell repertoires in cytomegalovirus infection. A single record per CDR3 protein comes from TCRdb applying MiXCR to the reads. The sample contains more than 400,000 distinct CDR3 sequences, around 27% of which appear only once. The specimen sequenced was PBMCs. The receptors were gathered from a human donor in good health (CMV status not recorded). Some clones in this sample may be carry-over from other donors' samples.

This chain joins TRBV2 and TRBJ2-1, with 10 positions matching TRBD2. V dropped 9 bases and J dropped 3; count of bases not matched to a gene: 11. This CDR3 spans 16 amino acids. Germline V lookup: CDR1 SNHLY, CDR2 FYNNEI. For the CDR3, the DNA is TGTGCCAGTAACTCCATTGGACTAGCGGACTACAATGAGCAGTTCTTC. It encodes CASNSIGLADYNEQFF.

The chain uses TRBV4-1 and TRBJ1-3; D unresolved. This CDR3 comprises 15 residues. V was shortened by 3 bases and J by 0 bases, with 9 bases between the two germline ends. Per the germline V gene, CDR1 is MGHRA and CDR2 is YSYEKL. CDR3 coding DNA: TGCGCCAGCAGCCAGGAGGCTTTCTCTGGAAACACCATATATTTT. Translation gives CASSQEAFSGNTIYF.

This clonotype showed up just a few times. V is TRBV29-1 and J is TRBJ2-1; 14 bases are a match to TRBD2. CDR1 and CDR2 from the germline V gene are SQVTM and ANQGSEA. V shed 4 bases and J 0 bases; nucleotides not matched to a gene: 2. There are 16 residues in the CDR3. The CDR3 sequence is CSVAGTSGSSYNEQFF. CDR3 coding DNA: TGCAGCGTTGCCGGGACTAGCGGGAGCTCCTACAATGAGCAGTTCTTC.

This clonotype turned up a few times. The rearrangement uses TRBV10-3 and TRBJ2-1; the match to TRBD2 covers 11 bases. V was pared by 0 bases and J by 5 bases, with 3 bases of the junction left unmatched. Germline V gene data show CDR1 as ENHRY and CDR2 as SYGVKD. The CDR3 consists of 16 residues. CDR3 bases: TGTGCCATCAGTGAGTCGGTAGCGGGAGGGGACAATGAGCAGTTCTTC. It encodes CAISESVAGGDNEQFF.

J is TRBJ2-1 and V is TRBV5-1, with TRBD2 as a possible D gene (8 bases). The CDR3 totals 17 residues. The V and J ends lost 4 bases and 7 bases respectively, with 24 bases between them. Per the germline V gene, CDR1 is SGHRS and CDR2 is YFSETQ. The CDR3 bases are TGCGCCAGCAGCAACGACAGGGCGGGAAGCGGGAGTAATGAGCAGTTCTTC. Its translation: CASSNDRAGSGSNEQFF.

This clonotype was counted only a few times. This chain uses TRBV6-5 with TRBJ1-1; 7 nucleotides line up with TRBD1. In germline, CDR1 is MNHEY, CDR2 SVGAGI. V was pared by 9 bases and J by 1 base, with 8 bases of the junction left unmatched. The CDR3 contains 14 residues. This CDR3 reads CASHRDRENTEAFF. The CDR3 nucleotides read TGTGCCAGTCACCGTGACAGGGAGAACACTGAAGCTTTCTTT.

This chain links TRBV28 with TRBJ1-1; TRBD1 is a possible D gene (5 bases). V was shortened by 5 bases and J by 1 base, with 17 bases between the two germline ends. The V gene's germline CDR1 is MDHEN and CDR2 SYDVKM. CDR3 size: 16 residues. In DNA, the CDR3 is TGTGCCAGCAGTAGCGCTCTGGGACGACGGAACACTGAAGCTTTCTTT. It specifies CASSSALGRRNTEAFF.

The gene calls are TRBV6-2 or TRBV6-3 and TRBJ2-3, with 7 positions matching TRBD1. This CDR3 has 17 amino acids. With V trimmed by 5 bases and J by 3 bases, 14 bases remained unmatched. Germline CDR1 reads MNHEY; CDR2 reads SVGEGT. CDR3 sequence: CASSEATGLRGTDTQYF. CDR3 nucleotides: TGTGCCAGCAGTGAAGCGACAGGGCTAAGGGGGACAGATACGCAGTATTTT.

About this clonotype: This may stem from a read error, because a much larger clone lies one nucleotide away. The genes are TRBV7-2 and TRBJ1-1, with D maybe TRBD1 (6 bases). Per germline, CDR1 SGHTA and CDR2 FQGNSA. V was shortened by 7 bases and J by 4 bases, with 16 bases between the two germline ends. The CDR3 is 14 residues long. The CDR3 nucleotides read TGTGCCAGCAACTTTCAGGGGCAGGGCACTGAAGCTTTCTTT. This codes for CASNFQGQGTEAFF.

About this clonotype: It may be a read error: a sequence one base away is much more abundant. The V call is TRBV7-2, the J call TRBJ2-2, with 7 bases identical to TRBD2. Germline assignment: CDR1 SGHTA and CDR2 FQGNSA. This CDR3 is built from 15 residues. The V and J ends lost 2 bases and 5 bases, in that order; junction bases with no gene match: 5. The CDR3 DNA reads TGTGCCAGCAGCTTAACGGGGGGTGGGACCGGGGAGCTGTTTTTT. Amino acids: CASSLTGGGTGELFF.

The sample holds many counts of this clonotype. The chain joins TRBV11-2 to TRBJ1-1; D gene unclear. Between the trimmed V and J ends, which lost 1 base and 2 bases, there was a span of 8 bases. The length of the CDR3 is 14 residues. From germline, CDR1 is SGHAT and CDR2 FQNNGV. The CDR3 region is CASSLVRLNTEAFF. The CDR3 DNA reads as TGTGCCAGCAGCTTAGTAAGGCTAAACACTGAAGCTTTCTTT.

DNA for the CDR3: TGTGCCAGCAACGCTAGCGGGAGGGAAGTCTACGAGCAGTACTTC. This gives the protein CASNASGREVYEQYF. The V call is TRBV28, the J call TRBJ2-7; TRBD2 matches at 12 bases. From germline, CDR1 is MDHEN and CDR2 SYDVKM. J was trimmed by 3 bases and V by 7 bases; bases with no gene match: 7. CDR3 length: 15 amino acids. The full variable domain, completed using reference TRBV28 and TRBJ2-7, is DVKVTQSSRYLVKRTGEKVFLECVQDMDHENMFWYRQDPGLGLRLIYFSYDVKMKEKGDIPEGYSVSREKKERFSLILESASTNQTSMYLCASNASGREVYEQYFGPGTRLTVT.

The chain recombines TRBV20-1 with TRBJ1-2; D is unclear. Germline-derived CDR1 and CDR2 are DFQATT and SNEGSKA (reference sequence). The CDR3 is 15 residues long. V was pared by 0 bases and J by 8 bases, with 19 bases between. The CDR3, as DNA: TGCAGTGCTAGAGATAAAGGACCCGGGGATTTGGGCTACACCTTC. This codes for CSARDKGPGDLGYTF.

The genes are TRBV11-2 and TRBJ2-3, with D unclear. The germline V gene has CDR1 SGHAT and CDR2 FQNNGV. The V and J ends lost 1 base and 3 bases respectively, with 14 bases between them. The CDR3 consists of 16 residues. DNA of the CDR3: TGTGCCAGCAGCTTAGGTGCCGGTCGTAGGACAGATACGCAGTATTTT. Protein: CASSLGAGRRTDTQYF.

This clonotype has only a few counts. This sequence joins TRBV12-3 or TRBV12-4 and TRBJ2-3; D unclear. The CDR3 loop spans 16 amino acids. V lost 7 bases, J lost 0 bases, and 17 bases lay in between. The CDR3 sequence is CASNHPTEPSTDTQYF. The CDR3 DNA reads TGTGCCAGCAACCATCCGACGGAGCCTAGCACAGATACGCAGTATTTT.

The rearrangement links TRBV6-5 to TRBJ1-6; tentatively, D is TRBD1 (6 bases). Germline V gene data show CDR1 as MNHEY and CDR2 as SVGAGI. The CDR3 spans 13 residues. V lost 4 bases and J 11 bases, leaving 12 bases between the germline ends. The CDR3 loop reads CASSFTGRAPLHF. The CDR3 coding sequence is TGTGCCAGCAGTTTTACAGGGAGGGCACCCCTCCACTTT.

This clonotype was picked up one time. This chain joins TRBV20-1 and TRBJ2-2; 12 nucleotides align to TRBD2. Per the germline V gene, CDR1 is DFQATT and CDR2 is SNEGSKA (reference sequence). This CDR3 is 14 amino acids long. With V trimmed by 6 bases and J by 4 bases, 3 bases remained unmatched. CDR3 protein: CSARLAGVTGELFF. CDR3 coding DNA: TGCAGTGCCAGACTAGCGGGAGTCACCGGGGAGCTGTTTTTT.

DNA of the CDR3: TGTGCCAGCGAATACACAAATAGGCTAGCCAAAAACATTCAGTACTTC. It encodes CASEYTNRLAKNIQYF. The chain couples TRBV27 to TRBJ2-4; unclear D gene. Trimming took off 8 bases at V and 0 bases at J, with 17 bases between the two ends. This CDR3 region has 16 residues. The germline CDR1 and CDR2 sequences are MNHEY and SMNVEV (reference sequence).

This clonotype has ten or more counts. The chain couples TRBV7-2 to TRBJ2-3, with 9 bases fitting TRBD1. The germline V gene has CDR1 SGHTA and CDR2 FQGNSA. This CDR3 spans 14 amino acids. V lost 5 bases and J lost 5; bases outside the gene matches: 5. The CDR3: CASSPDRGGDTQYF. The CDR3 DNA sequence: TGTGCCAGCAGCCCAGACAGGGGGGGAGATACGCAGTATTTT.